This is a list of T cell receptor beta chains from one sample in a study of cytotoxic CD8 clonotypes in ibrutinib-treated CLL. Assay: immunoSEQ multiplex PCR; the TCRdb copy retains only in-frame clones and omits some. This table holds 140,000 or so clones, about four fifths found once. The sample here was PBMCs, taken after 12 months of ibrutinib treatment. The receptors shown here come from a human donor with chronic lymphocytic leukemia. Both conserved end residues are part of each CDR3. The D gene is left open where the match is weak. Size is stated for part of the rows, as once, few or many counts, or as a class when the clone is expanded.

V: TRBV19
J: TRBJ2-7
D: -
size: -
CDR3: CASTRSGFHYEQYF
DNA: TGTGCCAGTACCCGTAGCGGATTTCACTACGAGCAGTACTTC

V: TRBV9
J: TRBJ2-3
D: -
size: -
CDR3: CASSVFGRTSTDTQYF
DNA: TGTGCCAGCAGCGTTTTTGGCAGAACTAGCACAGATACGCAGTATTTT

V: TRBV29-1
J: TRBJ1-1
D: -
size: -
CDR3: CSVVGRWGTEAFF
DNA: TGCAGCGTTGTAGGCAGGTGGGGCACTGAAGCTTTCTTT

V: TRBV6-5
J: TRBJ2-2
D: TRBD2
size: -
CDR3: CASSSGLAGITGELFF
DNA: TGTGCCAGCAGTTCGGGACTAGCGGGAATCACCGGGGAGCTGTTTTTT

V: TRBV5-8
J: TRBJ2-7
D: TRBD1
size: -
CDR3: CASRKTGSYEQYF
DNA: TGTGCCAGCAGAAAGACAGGGTCGTACGAGCAGTACTTC

V: TRBV4-1
J: TRBJ2-5
D: TRBD2
size: -
CDR3: CASSPSLAEQETQYF
DNA: TGCGCCAGCAGCCCGTCACTAGCGGAACAAGAGACCCAGTACTTC

V: TRBV28
J: TRBJ1-5
D: TRBD1
size: -
CDR3: CASSPTGDIQPQHF
DNA: TGTGCCAGCAGTCCGACAGGGGACATTCAGCCCCAGCATTTT

V: TRBV6-5
J: TRBJ2-7
D: -
size: -
CDR3: CASSQSGSPTEQYF
DNA: TGTGCCAGCAGTCAATCCGGGAGTCCAACCGAGCAGTACTTC

V: TRBV19
J: TRBJ1-5
D: -
size: few
CDR3: CASSKGESNQPQHF
DNA: TGTGCCAGTTCTAAGGGGGAAAGCAATCAGCCCCAGCATTTT

V: TRBV5-4
J: TRBJ1-3
D: TRBD1
size: -
CDR3: CASSTSPGGSGNTIYF
DNA: TGTGCCAGCAGCACCTCCCCAGGGGGCTCTGGAAACACCATATATTTT

V: TRBV7-6
J: TRBJ2-2
D: -
size: -
CDR3: CASSIFPGELFF
DNA: TGTGCCAGCAGTATTTTCCCCGGGGAGCTGTTTTTT

V: TRBV29-1
J: TRBJ2-1
D: -
size: -
CDR3: CSVEGETPGRQFF
DNA: TGCAGCGTTGAAGGGGAAACGCCAGGGCGGCAGTTCTTC

V: TRBV6-5
J: TRBJ2-7
D: TRBD1
size: -
CDR3: CASSYNRAGGNYEQYF
DNA: TGTGCCAGCAGTTATAATCGGGCAGGGGGTAACTACGAGCAGTACTTC

V: TRBV5-4
J: TRBJ2-1
D: TRBD2
size: -
CDR3: CASSRVFSGGSNEQFF
DNA: TGTGCCAGCAGCCGAGTTTTTAGCGGGGGAAGTAATGAGCAGTTCTTC

V: TRBV23-1
J: TRBJ2-7
D: TRBD1
size: -
CDR3: CASSHGQGAVYEQYF
DNA: TGCGCCAGCAGTCACGGACAGGGGGCCGTTTACGAGCAGTACTTC

V: TRBV15
J: TRBJ1-1
D: TRBD1
size: -
CDR3: CATSRDRQGNTEAFF
DNA: TGTGCCACCAGCAGAGATCGACAGGGCAACACTGAAGCTTTCTTT

V: TRBV4-1
J: TRBJ2-7
D: -
size: once
CDR3: CASSQRGGGPYEQYF
DNA: TGCGCCAGCAGCCAAAGAGGGGGAGGGCCCTACGAGCAGTACTTC

V: TRBV28
J: TRBJ1-5
D: TRBD1
size: -
CDR3: CASRFTGEHQPQHF
DNA: TGTGCCAGCAGGTTTACAGGGGAGCATCAGCCCCAGCATTTT

V: TRBV28
J: TRBJ2-2
D: -
size: -
CDR3: CASSPRTESVGELFF
DNA: TGTGCCAGCAGTCCGAGGACGGAGTCGGTTGGGGAGCTGTTTTTT

V: TRBV18
J: TRBJ2-7
D: -
size: few
CDR3: CASSPPSGYEQYF
DNA: TGTGCCAGCTCACCACCTAGCGGATACGAGCAGTACTTC

V: TRBV27
J: TRBJ2-1
D: -
size: -
CDR3: CATIRGNEQFF
DNA: TGTGCCACCATTCGGGGCAATGAGCAGTTCTTC

V: TRBV7-2
J: TRBJ2-1
D: TRBD2
size: once
CDR3: CASSPQSRLAGNNEQFF
DNA: TGTGCCAGCAGCCCCCAAAGTAGACTAGCGGGGAACAATGAGCAGTTCTTC

V: TRBV5-4
J: TRBJ1-5
D: -
size: few
CDR3: CASSLDPGQPQHF
DNA: TGTGCCAGCAGCTTGGACCCTGGACAGCCCCAGCATTTT

V: TRBV5-4
J: TRBJ1-5
D: -
size: -
CDR3: CASSLWWADQPQHF
DNA: TGTGCCAGCAGCTTGTGGTGGGCAGACCAGCCCCAGCATTTT

V: TRBV5-1
J: TRBJ2-2
D: -
size: -
CDR3: CASSPVHTGELFF
DNA: TGCGCCAGCAGCCCGGTTCACACCGGGGAGCTGTTTTTT

V: TRBV9
J: TRBJ1-1
D: TRBD1
size: -
CDR3: CASSVLQGTREAFF
DNA: TGTGCCAGCAGCGTATTACAGGGGACCCGTGAAGCTTTCTTT

V: TRBV15
J: TRBJ1-1
D: TRBD1
size: -
CDR3: CATQKTGINTEAFF
DNA: TGTGCCACCCAGAAGACAGGGATTAACACTGAAGCTTTCTTT

V: TRBV29-1
J: TRBJ1-5
D: -
size: -
CDR3: CSVDSGGDQPQHF
DNA: TGCAGCGTTGACTCCGGGGGGGATCAGCCCCAGCATTTT

V: TRBV7-3
J: TRBJ2-7
D: TRBD2
size: -
CDR3: CASRSGTSGKETYEQYF
DNA: TGTGCCAGCAGGTCCGGGACTAGCGGGAAGGAAACCTACGAGCAGTACTTC

V: TRBV15
J: TRBJ2-7
D: TRBD1
size: -
CDR3: CATSRGTGEEQYF
DNA: TGTGCCACCAGCAGAGGGACAGGGGAGGAGCAGTACTTC

V: TRBV7-6
J: TRBJ2-7
D: TRBD2
size: -
CDR3: CASSRTSGRTYEQYF
DNA: TGTGCCAGCAGCAGAACTAGCGGGAGAACCTACGAGCAGTACTTC

V: TRBV11-2
J: TRBJ2-1
D: -
size: once
CDR3: CASSLGVGSRDNEQFF
DNA: TGTGCCAGCAGCTTAGGGGTCGGGAGCCGAGATAATGAGCAGTTCTTC

V: TRBV4-3
J: TRBJ2-2
D: -
size: -
CDR3: CASSRTARSSGELFF
DNA: TGCGCCAGCAGCCGGACCGCCAGGAGTTCCGGGGAGCTGTTTTTT

V: TRBV27
J: TRBJ2-7
D: TRBD2
size: -
CDR3: CASSFSGTPHYEQYF
DNA: TGTGCCAGCAGTTTCAGCGGGACTCCTCACTACGAGCAGTACTTC

V: TRBV6-1
J: TRBJ2-1
D: -
size: -
CDR3: CASSEVVYNEQFF
DNA: TGTGCCAGCAGTGAAGTAGTCTACAATGAGCAGTTCTTC

V: TRBV5-1
J: TRBJ2-7
D: -
size: -
CDR3: CASTPDGSNSYEQYF
DNA: TGCGCCAGCACCCCGGACGGATCAAACTCCTACGAGCAGTACTTC

V: TRBV6-1
J: TRBJ2-3
D: TRBD2
size: -
CDR3: CASSERASGGTDTQYF
DNA: TGTGCCAGCAGTGAAAGGGCTAGCGGGGGCACAGATACGCAGTATTTT

V: TRBV30
J: TRBJ2-3
D: -
size: few
CDR3: CAYLRRDRVPDTQYF
DNA: TGTGCCTACTTGAGGCGGGACCGTGTCCCAGATACGCAGTATTTT

V: TRBV19
J: TRBJ1-2
D: -
size: -
CDR3: CASHNRYGYTF
DNA: TGTGCCAGTCACAATCGCTATGGCTACACCTTC

V: TRBV5-1
J: TRBJ1-5
D: TRBD1
size: few
CDR3: CASSPNGQGHQPQHF
DNA: TGCGCCAGCAGCCCTAACGGACAGGGCCATCAGCCCCAGCATTTT

V: TRBV18
J: TRBJ2-2
D: -
size: -
CDR3: CASSPPQGRSTGELFF
DNA: TGTGCCAGCTCACCACCGCAAGGGAGGAGCACCGGGGAGCTGTTTTTT

V: TRBV18
J: TRBJ2-6
D: TRBD2
size: -
CDR3: CASSLAGGANVLTF
DNA: TGTGCCAGCTCACTAGCGGGAGGGGCCAACGTCCTGACTTTC

V: TRBV5-1
J: TRBJ2-3
D: TRBD1
size: -
CDR3: CASSLQASRGIDTQYF
DNA: TGCGCCAGCAGCTTGCAGGCTAGCAGGGGGATAGATACGCAGTATTTT

V: TRBV4-2
J: TRBJ2-7
D: TRBD2
size: -
CDR3: CASSQRLAGVYEQYF
DNA: TGTGCCAGCAGCCAGCGACTAGCGGGAGTTTACGAGCAGTACTTC

V: TRBV27
J: TRBJ1-1
D: TRBD1
size: -
CDR3: CASSRSTGDAEAFF
DNA: TGTGCCAGCAGTCGGTCGACAGGGGACGCTGAAGCTTTCTTT

V: TRBV23-1
J: TRBJ1-2
D: -
size: -
CDR3: CASSQCRVGDHANYGYTF
DNA: TGCGCCAGCAGTCAATGTCGGGTTGGGGACCACGCTAACTATGGCTACACCTTC

V: TRBV6-5
J: TRBJ1-2
D: TRBD1
size: -
CDR3: CASSRDRGSYGYTF
DNA: TGTGCCAGCAGCCGAGACAGGGGTTCCTATGGCTACACCTTC

V: TRBV6-6
J: TRBJ2-7
D: -
size: -
CDR3: CASSRSGSYEQYF
DNA: TGTGCCAGCAGCCGTAGCGGTTCCTACGAGCAGTACTTC